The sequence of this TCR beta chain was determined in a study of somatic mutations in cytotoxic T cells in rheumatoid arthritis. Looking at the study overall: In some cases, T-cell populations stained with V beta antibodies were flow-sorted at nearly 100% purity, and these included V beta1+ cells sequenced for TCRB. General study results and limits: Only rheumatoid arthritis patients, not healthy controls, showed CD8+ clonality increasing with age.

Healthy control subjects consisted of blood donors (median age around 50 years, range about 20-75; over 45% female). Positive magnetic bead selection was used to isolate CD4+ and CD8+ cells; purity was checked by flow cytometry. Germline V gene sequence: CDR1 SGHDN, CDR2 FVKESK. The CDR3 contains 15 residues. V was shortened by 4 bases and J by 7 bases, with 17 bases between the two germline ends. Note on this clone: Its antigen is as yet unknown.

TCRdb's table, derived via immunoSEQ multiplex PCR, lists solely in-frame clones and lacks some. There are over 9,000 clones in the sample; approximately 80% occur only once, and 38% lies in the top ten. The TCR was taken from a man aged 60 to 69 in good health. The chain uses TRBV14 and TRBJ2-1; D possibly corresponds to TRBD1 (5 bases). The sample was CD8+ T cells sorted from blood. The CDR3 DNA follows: TGTGCCAGCAGCCCGGACACCATAAAAAGAAATGAGCAGTTCTTC. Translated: CASSPDTIKRNEQFF.